The clone carrying this T cell receptor beta chain has ten or more counts. The sample belongs to a study of Graves' ophthalmopathy and Graves' hyperthyroidism. V was shortened by 3 bases and J by 3 bases, with 9 bases between the two germline ends. Germline CDR1 and CDR2: LNHDA and SQIVND (reference sequence). This CDR3 comprises 14 residues. The study amplified TCR beta CDR3 regions using RNA transcripts. The authors performed first-round RT-PCR with HTBI primers and then a second-round multiplex PCR. TCRdb fed the multiplex PCR reads into MiXCR, producing one record per CDR3 protein. The sample has about 1.2 million distinct CDR3 sequences, 35% to 45% seen once; the top ten hold more than 9.5%.

This TCR was recovered from an adult man with Graves' hyperthyroidism. V and J are TRBV19 and TRBJ1-5; D is ambiguous. What was sequenced was peripheral blood or thyroid tissue (not recorded which). CDR3 region: CASSMSRPNQPQHF. CDR3 nucleotide sequence: TGTGCCAGTAGTATGAGCAGGCCCAATCAGCCCCAGCATTTT.